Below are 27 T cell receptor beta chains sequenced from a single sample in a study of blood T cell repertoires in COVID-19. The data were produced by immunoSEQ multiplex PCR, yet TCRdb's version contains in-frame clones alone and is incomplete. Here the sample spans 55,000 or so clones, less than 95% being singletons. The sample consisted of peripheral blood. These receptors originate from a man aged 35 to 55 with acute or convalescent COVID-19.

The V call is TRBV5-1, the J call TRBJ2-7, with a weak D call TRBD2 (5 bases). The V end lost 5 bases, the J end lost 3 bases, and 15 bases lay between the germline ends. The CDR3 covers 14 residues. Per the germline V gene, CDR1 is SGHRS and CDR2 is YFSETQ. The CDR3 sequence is CASSGRGMDYEQYF. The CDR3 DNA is TGCGCCAGCAGTGGGAGAGGGATGGACTACGAGCAGTACTTC. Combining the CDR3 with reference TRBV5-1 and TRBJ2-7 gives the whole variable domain KAGVTQTPRYLIKTRGQQVTLSCSPISGHRSVSWYQQTPGQGLQFLFEYFSETQRNKGNFPGRFSGRQFSNSRSEMNVSTLELGDSALYLCASSGRGMDYEQYFGPGTRLTVT.

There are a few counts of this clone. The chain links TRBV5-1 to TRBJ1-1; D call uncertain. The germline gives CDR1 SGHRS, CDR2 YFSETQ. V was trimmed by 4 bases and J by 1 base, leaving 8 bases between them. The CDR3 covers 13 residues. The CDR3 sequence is CASSRVGNTEAFF. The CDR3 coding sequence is TGCGCCAGCAGCCGGGTGGGGAACACTGAAGCTTTCTTT.

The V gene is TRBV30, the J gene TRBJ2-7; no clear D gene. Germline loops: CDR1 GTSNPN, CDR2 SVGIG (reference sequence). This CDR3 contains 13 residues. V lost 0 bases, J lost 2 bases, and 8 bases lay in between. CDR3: CAWSVVGAYEQYF. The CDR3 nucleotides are TGTGCCTGGAGTGTGGTCGGTGCCTACGAGCAGTACTTC.

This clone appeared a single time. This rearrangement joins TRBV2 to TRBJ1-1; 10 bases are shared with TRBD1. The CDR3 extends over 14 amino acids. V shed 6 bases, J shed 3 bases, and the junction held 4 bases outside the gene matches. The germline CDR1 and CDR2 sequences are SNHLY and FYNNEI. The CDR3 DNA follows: TGTGCCAGCAGCCCGGGACAGGGGCACACTGAAGCTTTCTTT. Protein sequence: CASSPGQGHTEAFF.

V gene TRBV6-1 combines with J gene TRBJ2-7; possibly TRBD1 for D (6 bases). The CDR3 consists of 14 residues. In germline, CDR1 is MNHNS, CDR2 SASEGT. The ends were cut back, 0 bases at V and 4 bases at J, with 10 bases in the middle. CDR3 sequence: CASSEAEQGYEQYF. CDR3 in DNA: TGTGCCAGCAGTGAAGCTGAGCAGGGGTACGAGCAGTACTTC.

Written as DNA, the CDR3 is TGTGCCAGCAGTTCGTTGAGGATCCCCGGTCAGCCCCAGCATTTT. Translated, it gives CASSSLRIPGQPQHF. The genes are TRBV5-6 and TRBJ1-5, with D unresolved. The V end was cut by 5 bases, the J end by 6 bases, with 18 bases between. CDR3 size: 15 residues. Per germline, CDR1 SGHDT and CDR2 YYEEEE.

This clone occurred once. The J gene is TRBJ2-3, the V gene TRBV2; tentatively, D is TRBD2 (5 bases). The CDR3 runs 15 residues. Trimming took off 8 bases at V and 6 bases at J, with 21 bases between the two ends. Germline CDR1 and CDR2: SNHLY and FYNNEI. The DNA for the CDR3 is TGTGCCAGCGGCGCCGGACTGGAGTTGAGGGATACGCAGTATTTT. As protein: CASGAGLELRDTQYF. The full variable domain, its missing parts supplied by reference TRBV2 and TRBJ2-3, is EPEVTQTPSHQVTQMGQEVILRCVPISNHLYFYWYRQILGQKVEFLVSFYNNEISEKSEIFDDQFSVERPDGSNFTLKIRSTKLEDSAMYFCASGAGLELRDTQYFGPGTRLTVL.

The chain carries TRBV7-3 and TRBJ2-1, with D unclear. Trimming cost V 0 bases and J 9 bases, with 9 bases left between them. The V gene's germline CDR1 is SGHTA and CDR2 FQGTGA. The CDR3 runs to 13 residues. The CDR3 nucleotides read TGTGCCAGCAGCTTAACTAGCCGTGGTGAGCAGTTCTTC. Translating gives CASSLTSRGEQFF. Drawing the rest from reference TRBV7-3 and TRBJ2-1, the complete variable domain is GAGVSQTPSNKVTEKGKYVELRCDPISGHTALYWYRQSLGQGPEFLIYFQGTGAADDSGLPNDRFFAVRPEGSVSTLKIQRTERGDSAVYLCASSLTSRGEQFFGPGTRLTVL.

Here the CDR3 DNA reads TGTGCCATCAGTGACGGGACATTCAACACCGGGGAGCTGTTTTTT. As protein: CAISDGTFNTGELFF. The gene calls are TRBV10-3 and TRBJ2-2, with TRBD1 as a possible D gene (6 bases). The CDR3 runs to 15 residues. Germline loops: CDR1 ENHRY, CDR2 SYGVKD. The V end lost 3 bases, the J end lost 2 bases, and 10 bases lay between the germline ends.

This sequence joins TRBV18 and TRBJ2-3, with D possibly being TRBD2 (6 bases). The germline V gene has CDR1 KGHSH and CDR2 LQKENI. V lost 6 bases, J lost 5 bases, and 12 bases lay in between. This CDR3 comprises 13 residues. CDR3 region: CASSSGGVDTQYF. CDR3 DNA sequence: TGTGCCAGCTCCTCTGGAGGGGTAGATACGCAGTATTTT.

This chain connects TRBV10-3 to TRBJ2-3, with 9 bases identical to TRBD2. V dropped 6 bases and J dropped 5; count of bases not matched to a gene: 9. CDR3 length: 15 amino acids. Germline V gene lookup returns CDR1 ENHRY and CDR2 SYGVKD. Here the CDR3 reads CAISELAGNGDTQYF. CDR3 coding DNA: TGTGCCATCAGCGAACTAGCGGGTAACGGAGATACGCAGTATTTT.

The chain's CDR3 is CASSEPRDLNSPLHF. The CDR3 coding sequence is TGCGCCAGCAGTGAGCCCCGGGATCTCAATTCACCCCTCCACTTT. The V and J genes are TRBV10-1 and TRBJ1-6; D uncertain. The germline V gene has CDR1 WNHNN and CDR2 SYGVQD (reference sequence). The CDR3 covers 15 residues. Deletions cut 2 bases from V and 7 bases from J, with 12 bases between.

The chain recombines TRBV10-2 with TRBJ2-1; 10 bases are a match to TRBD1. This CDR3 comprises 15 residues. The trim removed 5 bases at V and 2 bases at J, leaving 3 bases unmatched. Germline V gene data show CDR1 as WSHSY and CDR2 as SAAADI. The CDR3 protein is CASSIGTGAYNEQFF. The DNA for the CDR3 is TGCGCCAGCAGTATTGGGACAGGGGCCTACAATGAGCAGTTCTTC.

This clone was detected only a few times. In DNA, the CDR3 is TGTGCCAGCAGTGACTCGGTAGCGGGAGTTGATGAGCAGTTCTTC. Protein sequence: CASSDSVAGVDEQFF. The rearrangement uses TRBV6-4 and TRBJ2-1; 9 positions agree with TRBD2. The CDR3 runs 15 residues. Germline CDR1 and CDR2: MRHNA and SNTAGT. V trimming: 0 bases; J trimming: 8 bases; junction bases outside the gene matches: 5.

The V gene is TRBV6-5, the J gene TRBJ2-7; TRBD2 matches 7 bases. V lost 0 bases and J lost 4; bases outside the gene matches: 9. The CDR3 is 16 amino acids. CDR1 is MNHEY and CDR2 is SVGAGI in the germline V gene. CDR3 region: CASSYSGRGSGYEQYF. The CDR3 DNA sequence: TGTGCCAGCAGTTACTCGGGTCGGGGTAGCGGGTACGAGCAGTACTTC.

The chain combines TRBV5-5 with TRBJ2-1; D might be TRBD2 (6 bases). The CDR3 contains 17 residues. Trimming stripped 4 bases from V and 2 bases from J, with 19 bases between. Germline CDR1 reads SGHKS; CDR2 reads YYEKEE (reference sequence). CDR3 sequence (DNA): TGTGCCAGCAGCCCCGCGCGCGGGACCGTTACCTACAATGAGCAGTTCTTC. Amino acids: CASSPARGTVTYNEQFF.

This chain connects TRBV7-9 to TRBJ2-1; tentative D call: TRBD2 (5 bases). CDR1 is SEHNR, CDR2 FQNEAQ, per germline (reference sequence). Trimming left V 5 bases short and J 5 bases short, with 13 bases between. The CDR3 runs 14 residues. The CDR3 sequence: CASSDPRRNNEQFF. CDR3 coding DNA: TGTGCCAGCAGCGACCCACGGAGGAACAATGAGCAGTTCTTC.

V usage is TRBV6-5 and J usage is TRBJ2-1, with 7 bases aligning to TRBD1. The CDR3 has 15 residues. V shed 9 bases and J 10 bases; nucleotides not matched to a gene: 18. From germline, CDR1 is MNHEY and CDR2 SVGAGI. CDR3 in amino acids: CASGQAQGVKMEQFF. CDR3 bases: TGTGCCAGTGGACAGGCCCAGGGGGTCAAGATGGAGCAGTTCTTC.

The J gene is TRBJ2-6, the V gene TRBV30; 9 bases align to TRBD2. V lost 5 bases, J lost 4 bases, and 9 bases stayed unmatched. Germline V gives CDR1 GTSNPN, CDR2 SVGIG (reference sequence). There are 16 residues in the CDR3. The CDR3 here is CAWFIAGVTGANVLTF. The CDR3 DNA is TGTGCCTGGTTTATAGCGGGAGTGACCGGGGCCAACGTCCTGACTTTC. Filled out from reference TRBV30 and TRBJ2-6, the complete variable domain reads SQTIHQWPATLVQPVGSPLSLECTVEGTSNPNLYWYRQAAGRGLQLLFYSVGIGQISSEVPQNLSASRPQDRQFILSSKKLLLSDSGFYLCAWFIAGVTGANVLTFGAGSRLTVL.

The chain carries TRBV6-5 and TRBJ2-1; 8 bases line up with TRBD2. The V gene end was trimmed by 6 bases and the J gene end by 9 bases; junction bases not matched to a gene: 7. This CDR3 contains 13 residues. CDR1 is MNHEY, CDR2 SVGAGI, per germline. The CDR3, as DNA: TGTGCCAGCAGCCTCGGGACTAGGGGTGAGCAGTTCTTC. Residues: CASSLGTRGEQFF.

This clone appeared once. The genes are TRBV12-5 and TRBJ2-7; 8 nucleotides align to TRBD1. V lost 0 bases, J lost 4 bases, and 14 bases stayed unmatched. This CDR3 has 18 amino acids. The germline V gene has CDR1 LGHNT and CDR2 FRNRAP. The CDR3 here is CASGLVGGARGLPYEQYF. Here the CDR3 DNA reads TGTGCTAGTGGTTTGGTAGGGGGTGCCAGGGGGCTTCCTTACGAGCAGTACTTC.

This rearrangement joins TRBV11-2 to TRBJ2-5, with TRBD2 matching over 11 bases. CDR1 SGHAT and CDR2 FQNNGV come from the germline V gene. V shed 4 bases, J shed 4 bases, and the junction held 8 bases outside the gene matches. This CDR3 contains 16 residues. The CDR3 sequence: CASSSISGRALETQYF. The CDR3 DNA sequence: TGTGCCAGCAGCTCCATTAGCGGGAGGGCTTTAGAGACCCAGTACTTC.

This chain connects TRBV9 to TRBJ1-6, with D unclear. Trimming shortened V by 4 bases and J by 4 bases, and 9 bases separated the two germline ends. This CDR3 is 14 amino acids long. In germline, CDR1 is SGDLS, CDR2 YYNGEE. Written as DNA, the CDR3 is TGTGCCAGCAGCATACGAGTGTATAATTCACCCCTCCACTTT. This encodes CASSIRVYNSPLHF.

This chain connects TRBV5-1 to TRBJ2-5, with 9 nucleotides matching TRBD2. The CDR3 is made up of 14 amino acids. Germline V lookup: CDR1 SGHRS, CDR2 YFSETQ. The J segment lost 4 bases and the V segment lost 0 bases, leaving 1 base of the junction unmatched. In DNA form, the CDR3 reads TGCGCCAGCAGCTTGGGAGCGGGAGGAGAGACCCAGTACTTC. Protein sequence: CASSLGAGGETQYF.

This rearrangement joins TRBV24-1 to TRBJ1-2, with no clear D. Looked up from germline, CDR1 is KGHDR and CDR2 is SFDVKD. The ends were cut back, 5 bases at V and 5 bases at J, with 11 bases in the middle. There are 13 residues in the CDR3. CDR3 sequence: CATSAAAGYGYTF. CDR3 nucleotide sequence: TGTGCCACCAGTGCCGCGGCGGGGTATGGCTACACCTTC.

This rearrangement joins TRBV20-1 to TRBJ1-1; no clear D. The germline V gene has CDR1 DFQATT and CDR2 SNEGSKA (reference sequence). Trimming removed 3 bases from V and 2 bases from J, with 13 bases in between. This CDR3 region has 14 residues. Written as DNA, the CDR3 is TGCAGTGCTAGTCCGGAGAGAAGCAACACTGAAGCTTTCTTT. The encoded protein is CSASPERSNTEAFF.

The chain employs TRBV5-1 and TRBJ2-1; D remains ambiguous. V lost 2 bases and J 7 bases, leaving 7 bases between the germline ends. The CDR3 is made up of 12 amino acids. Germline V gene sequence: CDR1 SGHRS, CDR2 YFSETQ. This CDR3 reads CASSFARNEQFF. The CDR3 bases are TGCGCCAGCAGCTTCGCCAGGAATGAGCAGTTCTTC.